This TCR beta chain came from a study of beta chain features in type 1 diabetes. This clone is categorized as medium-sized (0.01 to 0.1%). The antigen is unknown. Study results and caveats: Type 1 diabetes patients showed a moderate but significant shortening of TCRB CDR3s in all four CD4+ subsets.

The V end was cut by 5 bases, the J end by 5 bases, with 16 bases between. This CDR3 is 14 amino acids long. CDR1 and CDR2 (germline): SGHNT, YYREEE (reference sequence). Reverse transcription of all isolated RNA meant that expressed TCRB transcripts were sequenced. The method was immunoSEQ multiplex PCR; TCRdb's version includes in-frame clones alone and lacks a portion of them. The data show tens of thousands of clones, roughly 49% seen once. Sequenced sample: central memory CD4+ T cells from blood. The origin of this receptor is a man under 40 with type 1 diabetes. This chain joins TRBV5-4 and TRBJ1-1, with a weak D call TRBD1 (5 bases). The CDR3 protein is CASRQDVLPTEAFF. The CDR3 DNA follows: TGTGCCAGCAGACAGGACGTACTCCCAACTGAAGCTTTCTTT.